The 21 T cell receptor beta chains reported below all come from one sample, sequenced in a study of metastatic and nonmetastatic thyroid tumors. TCRdb reanalyzed the PCR reads via MiXCR. The sample has about 7,200 clones, about 32% seen once; the top ten hold 13%. Before thyroid surgery, none of the patients had received any treatment. The source material was adjacent normal tissue. These receptors originate from a female donor with papillary thyroid cancer or a benign thyroid nodule (not recorded which). Some clones in this sample may be carry-over from other donors' samples.

Points on this clone: The identical CDR3 is also encoded by other nucleotide sequences in the sample. This chain uses TRBV19 with TRBJ1-1; D possibly corresponds to TRBD1 (6 bases). The CDR3 is 14 residues long. CDR1 and CDR2 from the germline V gene are LNHDA and SQIVND (reference sequence). V was cut by 3 bases and J by 4 bases, with 12 bases left in between. The CDR3 sequence: CASSITWGRTEAFF. Here the CDR3 DNA reads TGTGCCAGTAGTATTACATGGGGGCGCACTGAAGCTTTCTTT.

This clone was recorded only once. The chain uses TRBV20-1 and TRBJ1-2, with 11 bases identical to TRBD1. Germline-derived CDR1 and CDR2 are DFQATT and SNEGSKA (reference sequence). The CDR3 consists of 13 residues. V trimming: 5 bases; J trimming: 3 bases; junction bases outside the gene matches: 2. This CDR3 reads CSARTGGDYGYTF. CDR3 coding DNA: TGCAGTGCTCGGACAGGGGGCGACTATGGCTACACCTTC.

Only one count was recorded for this clone. The chain has TRBV7-6 and TRBJ1-5; 7 bases are shared with TRBD1. Losses at the gene ends were 5 bases for V and 4 bases for J; bases not matched to a gene: 8. The CDR3 consists of 15 residues. Germline CDR1 is SGHVS and CDR2 is FNYEAQ. The CDR3 nucleotides are TGTGCCAGCAGCCAAGGGACAGCACCAAATCAGCCCCAGCATTTT. Translation: CASSQGTAPNQPQHF.

The chain employs TRBV7-9 and TRBJ2-1; TRBD1 aligns across 7 bases. Germline loops: CDR1 SEHNR, CDR2 FQNEAQ (reference sequence). The CDR3 consists of 13 residues. V gave up 6 bases and J gave up 7 bases; unmatched junction bases: 6. CDR3 region: CASRVGTANEQFF. As DNA, the CDR3 is TGTGCCAGCAGGGTCGGGACAGCTAATGAGCAGTTCTTC. Variable domain in full (rest from reference TRBV7-9 and TRBJ2-1): DTGVSQNPRHKITKRGQNVTFRCDPISEHNRLYWYRQTLGQGPEFLTYFQNEAQLEKSRLLSDRFSAERPKGSFSTLEIQRTEQGDSAMYLCASRVGTANEQFFGPGTRLTVL.

The V and J genes are TRBV28 and TRBJ2-7, with 12 bases aligning to TRBD2. CDR3 length: 16 residues. Trimming cost V 4 bases and J 5 bases; bases outside gene matches: 9. Germline V gene sequence: CDR1 MDHEN, CDR2 SYDVKM. CDR3 in amino acids: CASSSPRTSGINEQYF. DNA for the CDR3: TGTGCCAGCAGTTCCCCGAGGACTAGCGGGATAAACGAGCAGTACTTC.

The chain uses TRBV18 and TRBJ2-7; 9 nucleotides agree with TRBD1. CDR3 length: 16 amino acids. J was trimmed by 2 bases and V by 0 bases; bases with no gene match: 5. Per germline, CDR1 KGHSH and CDR2 LQKENI. Written as DNA, the CDR3 is TGTGCCAGCTCACCACCAGGGACAGGGACCCCCTACGAGCAGTACTTC. Encoded protein: CASSPPGTGTPYEQYF.

The J gene is TRBJ2-1, the V gene TRBV29-1; D not resolved. Germline V gene lookup returns CDR1 SQVTM and CDR2 ANQGSEA. Trimming cost V 2 bases and J 6 bases, with 2 bases left between them. The CDR3 extends over 10 amino acids. Written as DNA, the CDR3 is TGCAGCGTTGAACGCAATGAGCAGTTCTTC. Amino acids: CSVERNEQFF.

This clone was observed many times. A read error may explain this, as a much larger clone is one base away. J is TRBJ1-1 and V is TRBV15; D is unresolved. CDR1 and CDR2 (germline): LNHNV, YYDKDF (reference sequence). The CDR3 has 12 amino acids. Here the CDR3 DNA reads TGTGCCACCAGCAGCCCCCCCAATGAAGTTTTCTTT. The encoded protein is CATSSPPNEVFF.

The CDR3 loop reads CGCTRTGWSNGYTF. CDR3 bases: TGTGGGTGCACCCGGACAGGGTGGAGTAATGGCTACACCTTC. J is TRBJ1-2 and V is TRBV2; TRBD1 agrees at 8 bases. Per the germline V gene, CDR1 is SNHLY and CDR2 is FYNNEI. There are 14 residues in the CDR3.

A word on this clone: At one end, the junction sequence differs from germline, possibly due to a read error. This chain connects TRBV2 to TRBJ1-6; D perhaps matches TRBD1 (6 bases). There are 20 residues in the CDR3. Germline CDR1 and CDR2: SNHLY and FYNNEI. CDR3 protein: CASSEYKQGNSGYYNSPIHF. In DNA form, the CDR3 reads TGTGCCAGCAGTGAGTACAAACAGGGAAATAGCGGCTACTATAATTCACCCATCCACTTT.

This chain links TRBV19 with TRBJ2-1; D may be TRBD2 (6 bases). Germline V gene lookup returns CDR1 LNHDA and CDR2 SQIVND (reference sequence). V dropped 3 bases and J dropped 7 bases, with 16 bases sitting between them. This CDR3 spans 15 amino acids. CDR3 amino acids: CASSIQRVRPNEQFF. For the CDR3, the DNA is TGTGCCAGTAGTATTCAGCGGGTGCGTCCAAATGAGCAGTTCTTC.

This chain joins TRBV10-3 and TRBJ2-3; TRBD2 aligns across 13 bases. Germline V gene data show CDR1 as ENHRY and CDR2 as SYGVKD. With V trimmed by 6 bases and J by 5 bases, 5 bases remained unmatched. The CDR3 consists of 15 residues. CDR3 DNA: TGTGCCATCAGATCTGGACTAGCGGGAGAAGATACGCAGTATTTT. Translated: CAIRSGLAGEDTQYF.

This clone occurred a few times. This chain links TRBV10-1 with TRBJ2-5; a weak D match, TRBD2 (6 bases). This CDR3 spans 15 amino acids. CDR1 WNHNN and CDR2 SYGVQD come from the germline V gene (reference sequence). With 0 bases removed from V and 2 bases from J, the gap between germline ends came to 10 bases. CDR3 loop: CASSESGSGQETQYF. CDR3 nucleotide sequence: TGCGCCAGCAGTGAGTCGGGTAGCGGACAAGAGACCCAGTACTTC.

This chain links TRBV27 with TRBJ2-7; D is possibly TRBD1 or TRBD2 (5 bases each). The germline CDR1 and CDR2 sequences are MNHEY and SMNVEV (reference sequence). V lost 4 bases to trimming and J lost 4 bases, with 20 bases between them. The CDR3 covers 16 residues. As DNA, the CDR3 is TGTGCCAGCAGTTCCGGGTCGGGACCGACGCCTTACGAGCAGTACTTC. Its translation is CASSSGSGPTPYEQYF.

This clone was counted only a few times. The gene calls are TRBV6-5 and TRBJ2-1; TRBD2 matches at 7 bases. Trimming cost V 2 bases and J 8 bases; bases outside gene matches: 18. This CDR3 has 18 amino acids. In germline, CDR1 is MNHEY, CDR2 SVGAGI. This chain's CDR3 is CASSYGLRGGRKAHEQFF. In DNA form, the CDR3 reads TGTGCCAGCAGTTACGGTTTAAGGGGCGGGAGAAAAGCTCATGAGCAGTTCTTC.

V is TRBV7-9 and J is TRBJ2-2; unclear D gene. This CDR3 has 14 amino acids. V shed 3 bases and J shed 8 bases, with 13 bases lying between them. The V gene's germline CDR1 is SEHNR and CDR2 FQNEAQ (reference sequence). The CDR3 sequence is CASSLFGSTGELFF. In DNA form, the CDR3 reads TGTGCCAGCAGCTTGTTCGGTTCGACGGGGGAGCTGTTTTTT.

The chain combines TRBV20-1 with TRBJ1-2; no firm D call. CDR1 DFQATT and CDR2 SNEGSKA come from the germline V gene (reference sequence). Trimming removed 3 bases at V and 0 bases at J, with 8 bases between. This CDR3 region has 13 residues. Written as DNA, the CDR3 is TGCAGTGCTAGGGACCGAACTAACTATGGCTACACCTTC. Translation: CSARDRTNYGYTF.

The chain carries TRBV7-6 and TRBJ2-7; a possible D gene is TRBD1 (6 bases). Germline-derived CDR1 and CDR2 are SGHVS and FNYEAQ. V was shortened by 9 bases and J by 2 bases, with 11 bases between the two germline ends. The length of the CDR3 is 12 residues. The CDR3 DNA reads TGTGCCAGTAGGGGGTCAACCTACGAGCAGTACTTC. Translated: CASRGSTYEQYF.

This clone has more than one count but fewer than ten. V usage is TRBV12-3 or TRBV12-4 and J usage is TRBJ1-3, with D unresolved. The CDR3 contains 15 residues. Trimming stripped 3 bases from V and 0 bases from J, with 9 bases between. This CDR3 reads CASSFNAVSGNTIYF. In DNA form, the CDR3 reads TGTGCCAGCAGTTTTAACGCAGTCTCTGGAAACACCATATATTTT.

Only a few counts were recorded for this clone. This CDR3 reads CASSANPGTGRPGSTLHF. As DNA, the CDR3 is TGTGCCAGCAGTGCAAACCCCGGGACAGGACGACCGGGGTCAACCCTCCACTTT. The gene calls are TRBV12-3 or TRBV12-4 and TRBJ1-6; 8 bases align to TRBD1. V dropped 5 bases and J dropped 14; count of bases not matched to a gene: 23. The CDR3 runs to 18 residues.

V usage is TRBV6-2 or TRBV6-3 and J usage is TRBJ2-3; 9 nucleotides agree with TRBD2. CDR1 and CDR2 (germline): MNHEY, SVGEGT. The CDR3 totals 15 residues. V dropped 3 bases and J dropped 4; count of bases not matched to a gene: 5. DNA of the CDR3: TGTGCCAGCAGTTATAGCGGGAGTGGGGCAGATACGCAGTATTTT. Amino acids: CASSYSGSGADTQYF.